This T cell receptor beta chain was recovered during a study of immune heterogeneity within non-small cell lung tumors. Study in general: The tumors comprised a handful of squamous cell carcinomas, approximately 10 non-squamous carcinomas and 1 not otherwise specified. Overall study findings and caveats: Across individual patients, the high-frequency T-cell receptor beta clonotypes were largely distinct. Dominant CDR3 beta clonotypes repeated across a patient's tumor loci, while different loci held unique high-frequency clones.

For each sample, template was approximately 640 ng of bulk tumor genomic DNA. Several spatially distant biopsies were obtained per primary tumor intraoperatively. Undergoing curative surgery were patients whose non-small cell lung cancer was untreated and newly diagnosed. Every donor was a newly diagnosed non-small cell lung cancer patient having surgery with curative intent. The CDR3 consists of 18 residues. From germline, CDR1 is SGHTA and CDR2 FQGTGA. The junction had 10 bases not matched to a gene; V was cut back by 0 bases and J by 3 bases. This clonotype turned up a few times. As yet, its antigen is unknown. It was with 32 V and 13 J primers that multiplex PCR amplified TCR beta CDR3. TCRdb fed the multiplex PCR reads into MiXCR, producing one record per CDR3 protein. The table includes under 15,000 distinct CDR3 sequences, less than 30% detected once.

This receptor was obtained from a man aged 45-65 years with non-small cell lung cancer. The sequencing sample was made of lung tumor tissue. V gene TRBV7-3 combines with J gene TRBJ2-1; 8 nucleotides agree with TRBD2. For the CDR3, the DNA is TGTGCCAGCAGCTTAACCCCTTCCCTAGCGGGCGGCTACAATGAGCAGTTCTTC. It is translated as CASSLTPSLAGGYNEQFF.